The 11 T cell receptor beta chains below were found in one sample sequenced in a study of blood T cell repertoires in COVID-19. Using immunoSEQ multiplex PCR, the repertoire was profiled, and TCRdb retains in-frame clones only, with some absent. This sample has about 300,000 clones, with about 89% found just once. The specimen was PBMCs or T cells enriched from blood (not recorded which). These receptor sequences come from a woman under 30 who had recovered from COVID-19.

This chain uses TRBV6-5 with TRBJ1-2; D is unclear. Germline CDR1 and CDR2: MNHEY and SVGAGI. With 2 bases removed from V and 1 base from J, the gap between germline ends came to 8 bases. This CDR3 region has 14 residues. The CDR3: CASSYSGFNYGYTF. CDR3 nucleotide sequence: TGTGCCAGCAGTTACAGCGGTTTTAACTATGGCTACACCTTC.

The chain links TRBV28 to TRBJ2-2; D is possibly TRBD2 (5 bases). The CDR3 contains 13 residues. V lost 4 bases to trimming and J lost 9 bases, with 12 bases between them. From germline, CDR1 is MDHEN and CDR2 SYDVKM. The CDR3 coding sequence is TGTGCCAGCAGTTCTCCGGGGTTAAGGGAGCTGTTTTTT. This encodes CASSSPGLRELFF.

The V and J genes are TRBV5-1 and TRBJ2-7; D is possibly TRBD1 (5 bases). The V and J ends lost 3 bases and 3 bases respectively, with 7 bases between them. Germline V gene sequence: CDR1 SGHRS, CDR2 YFSETQ. The CDR3 length is 12 residues. The CDR3 sequence is CASSYDSYEQYF. The CDR3 DNA sequence: TGCGCCAGCAGCTATGACAGCTACGAGCAGTACTTC.

The CDR3 is CASSLTGGTAYEQYF. The CDR3 DNA reads as TGTGCCAGCAGTCTGACAGGGGGGACGGCCTACGAGCAGTACTTC. The J gene is TRBJ2-7, the V gene TRBV6-2 or TRBV6-3; TRBD1 aligns across 9 bases. The junction had 7 bases not matched to a gene; V was cut back by 5 bases and J by 2 bases. This CDR3 contains 15 residues. Germline CDR1 is MNHEY and CDR2 is SVGEGT.

The genes are TRBV30 and TRBJ1-2; D call uncertain. CDR3 length equals 13 residues. Trimming cost V 1 base and J 3 bases, with 9 bases left between them. CDR1 is GTSNPN, CDR2 SVGIG, per germline (reference sequence). The CDR3 DNA is TGTGCCTGGAGTGACCAGTCGTACTATGGCTACACCTTC. Amino acid sequence: CAWSDQSYYGYTF. Full variable domain (missing parts from reference TRBV30 and TRBJ1-2): SQTIHQWPATLVQPVGSPLSLECTVEGTSNPNLYWYRQAAGRGLQLLFYSVGIGQISSEVPQNLSASRPQDRQFILSSKKLLLSDSGFYLCAWSDQSYYGYTFGSGTRLTVV.

J is TRBJ1-1 and V is TRBV6-1; 7 positions agree with TRBD1. The length of the CDR3 is 14 residues. Germline lookup yields CDR1 MNHNS and CDR2 SASEGT. V lost 3 bases and J lost 3; bases outside the gene matches: 4. The CDR3 region is CASSDQGGYTEAFF. CDR3 nucleotides: TGTGCCAGCAGTGACCAAGGGGGCTACACTGAAGCTTTCTTT.

V and J are TRBV2 and TRBJ2-7, with 12 bases that match TRBD1. CDR3 length equals 16 residues. The germline V gene has CDR1 SNHLY and CDR2 FYNNEI. Unmatched junction bases numbered 6, after V lost 0 bases and J lost 6 bases. The CDR3 loop reads CASSEAQGQGAIEQYF. Written as DNA, the CDR3 is TGTGCCAGCAGTGAAGCGCAGGGACAGGGGGCGATCGAGCAGTACTTC.

The chain joins TRBV20-1 to TRBJ2-7; TRBD2 matches 9 bases. The J segment lost 4 bases and the V segment lost 3 bases, leaving 10 bases of the junction unmatched. Germline values: CDR1 DFQATT, CDR2 SNEGSKA (reference sequence). CDR3 length: 15 amino acids. The CDR3 loop reads CSASQPSGKGYEQYF. DNA for the CDR3: TGCAGTGCTAGTCAACCTAGCGGGAAGGGATACGAGCAGTACTTC.

V is TRBV28 and J is TRBJ2-2; D gene unclear. This CDR3 contains 17 residues. From germline, CDR1 is MDHEN and CDR2 SYDVKM. V was shortened by 7 bases and J by 0 bases, with 18 bases between the two germline ends. The CDR3 nucleotides are TGTGCCAGCAAAAACAGCACAGCCATTACGAACACCGGGGAGCTGTTTTTT. Translated: CASKNSTAITNTGELFF.

The genes are TRBV11-1 and TRBJ2-5; 8 positions match TRBD2. J was trimmed by 5 bases and V by 6 bases; bases with no gene match: 11. The CDR3 is 15 residues long. The germline CDR1 and CDR2 sequences are SGHAT and FQDESV (reference sequence). The CDR3 DNA reads TGTGCCAGCAGGCCAACTTCAGCGGGAGCTGAGACCCAGTACTTC. This gives the protein CASRPTSAGAETQYF. Based on the CDR3 plus reference TRBV11-1 and TRBJ2-5, the full variable domain is EAEVAQSPRYKITEKSQAVAFWCDPISGHATLYWYRQILGQGPELLVQFQDESVVDDSQLPKDRFSAERLKGVDSTLKIQPAELGDSAMYLCASRPTSAGAETQYFGPGTRLLVL.

The genes are TRBV7-8 and TRBJ1-1; TRBD1 might be the D (5 bases). CDR3 length: 13 amino acids. Germline V gene lookup returns CDR1 SGHVS and CDR2 FQNEAQ. Trimming took 2 bases from V and 5 from J, leaving 9 bases between them. The CDR3 is CASSLQGGTEAFF. CDR3 nucleotide sequence: TGTGCCAGCAGCTTACAGGGAGGGACTGAAGCTTTCTTT.